This T cell receptor (beta chain) was sequenced in a study of cytomegalovirus exposure and HLA in healthy donors. The table came from immunoSEQ multiplex PCR; TCRdb's copy has only in-frame clones and leaves some out. The table lists 220,000 or so clones, over 65% of them singletons, with around 5.6% in the top ten. Trimming removed 1 base at V and 3 bases at J, with 7 bases between. CDR3 size: 13 residues. Germline CDR1 and CDR2: MGHRA and YSYEKL. The source of this sequence is a woman younger than 35 in good health and CMV-seronegative. The chain carries TRBV4-1 and TRBJ2-7; no reliable D call. The sample was PBMCs. CDR3: CASSQGANYEQYF. The CDR3 DNA is TGCGCCAGCAGCCAAGGGGCAAACTACGAGCAGTACTTC.